Presented here are 10 T cell receptor beta chains from one specimen sequenced in a study of T cell responses to AZD1222 COVID-19 vaccine. The assay was immunoSEQ multiplex PCR, and TCRdb's table has in-frame clones only and misses some. In the table there are tens of thousands of clones, about 80% of which are singletons. Sample: peripheral blood, taken 28 days after the second AZD1222 dose. The receptor source for this set is an adult who received the AZD1222 COVID-19 vaccine.

This clone occurred once. This chain joins TRBV3-1 (or the pseudogene TRBV3-2) and TRBJ1-2, with D maybe TRBD1 (6 bases). Germline V gives CDR1 LGHDT, CDR2 YNNKEL (reference sequence). Trimming pared 1 base from V and 1 base from J, leaving 16 bases between. The CDR3 loop spans 17 amino acids. The CDR3 DNA reads as TGTGCCAGCAGCCAAGTTCCTAGGGGGTACGGTAACTATGGCTACACCTTC. It yields the protein CASSQVPRGYGNYGYTF.

The chain is built from TRBV12-3 or TRBV12-4 and TRBJ2-7, with D perhaps TRBD1 or TRBD2 (5 bases each). Trimming removed 2 bases at V and 5 bases at J, with 7 bases between. The length of the CDR3 is 12 residues. The CDR3 bases are TGTGCCAGCAGTTTAATGGGGGACGAGCAGTACTTC. It codes for CASSLMGDEQYF.

This clone was picked up a small number of times. The V and J genes are TRBV12-3 or TRBV12-4 and TRBJ2-7, with D hard to call. V lost 1 base and J 7 bases, leaving 5 bases between the germline ends. The CDR3 spans 11 residues. CDR3 bases: TGTGCCAGCAGTTTAGTGGGGGAGCAGTACTTC. Translation: CASSLVGEQYF.

The J gene is TRBJ1-6, the V gene TRBV6-5; D remains unclear. Trimming removed 2 bases from V and 7 bases from J, with 15 bases in between. This CDR3 is built from 16 residues. Germline V gives CDR1 MNHEY, CDR2 SVGAGI. CDR3 bases: TGTGCCAGCAGTTACAAAGGTCGGCGGCGAAATTCACCCCTCCACTTT. Its translation: CASSYKGRRRNSPLHF.

The chain links TRBV5-1 to TRBJ1-1; weak D call: TRBD1 (6 bases). Trimming stripped 4 bases from V and 3 bases from J, with 19 bases between. Germline V gene sequence: CDR1 SGHRS, CDR2 YFSETQ. The CDR3 loop spans 16 amino acids. CDR3 nucleotide sequence: TGCGCCAGCAGCCCTAGGGACACCTCGCGGGACACTGAAGCTTTCTTT. It translates to CASSPRDTSRDTEAFF.

The chain is built from TRBV12-3 or TRBV12-4 and TRBJ1-1; 8 nucleotides match TRBD1. With 6 bases clipped from V and 5 bases from J, the junction kept 5 bases outside the gene matches. CDR3 length equals 13 residues. The CDR3 region has the DNA TGTGCCAGCAGCTGGACAGGGAGTACTGAAGCTTTCTTT. Its protein is CASSWTGSTEAFF.

This rearrangement joins TRBV24-1 to TRBJ2-2, with 8 bases fitting TRBD1. Germline V CDR1 and CDR2: KGHDR, SFDVKD. The CDR3 is made up of 16 amino acids. The trim removed 3 bases at V and 0 bases at J, leaving 2 bases unmatched. The CDR3 protein is CATSDLQGANTGELFF. The CDR3 region has the DNA TGTGCCACCAGTGATCTACAGGGGGCGAACACCGGGGAGCTGTTTTTT.

This chain uses TRBV12-3 or TRBV12-4 with TRBJ1-2, with D unclear. Trimming pared 7 bases from V and 4 bases from J, leaving 13 bases between. CDR3 size: 13 residues. CDR3 region: CASTQTVSYGYTF. DNA of the CDR3: TGTGCCAGCACCCAGACCGTTAGCTATGGCTACACCTTC.

The rearrangement links TRBV7-2 to TRBJ1-2, with a weak D call TRBD1 (5 bases). The V gene's germline CDR1 is SGHTA and CDR2 FQGNSA. CDR3 length: 15 amino acids. The V gene lost 5 bases and the J gene lost 0 bases, with 13 bases spanning the gap. The CDR3 sequence: CASSRETAANYGYTF. The CDR3 coding sequence is TGTGCCAGCAGCCGCGAGACAGCGGCTAACTATGGCTACACCTTC.

The J gene is TRBJ2-2, the V gene TRBV6-5; no clear D. The CDR3 is made up of 14 amino acids. The germline V gene encodes CDR1 MNHEY and CDR2 SVGAGI. The germline V and J ends were trimmed by 6 bases and 2 bases, with 10 bases remaining between them. For the CDR3, the DNA is TGTGCCAGCAGGGCCATTCCAAACACCGGGGAGCTGTTTTTT. Its translation is CASRAIPNTGELFF.